The next 5 T cell receptor beta chains were all read from a single sample in a study of chemoradiotherapy in HPV16-positive cancers. Assay: immunoSEQ multiplex PCR; the TCRdb copy retains only in-frame clones and omits some. The table has around 15,000 clones, under 85% seen once. The sample was gathered from a patient who underwent chemoradiotherapy. These receptors came from a human donor with HPV-associated anogenital cancer.

The gene calls are TRBV10-3 and TRBJ1-2; 7 bases are shared with TRBD1. V dropped 2 bases and J dropped 5; count of bases not matched to a gene: 14. This CDR3 contains 17 residues. CDR1 is ENHRY, CDR2 SYGVKD, per germline. The CDR3 DNA is TGTGCCATCAGTGAGGGCCAGGGGGAATTTTCGGGGTATGGCTACACCTTC. As protein: CAISEGQGEFSGYGYTF.

Comments on this clone: Different DNA sequences within this sample yield the same CDR3. The chain links TRBV18 to TRBJ1-1; D may be TRBD1 (5 bases). The CDR3 loop spans 13 amino acids. With 3 bases removed from V and 1 base from J, the gap between germline ends came to 6 bases. Per the germline V gene, CDR1 is KGHSH and CDR2 is LQKENI. The CDR3 coding sequence is TGTGCCAGCTCACCGCAGGGGAACACTGAAGCTTTCTTT. Translated: CASSPQGNTEAFF. Supplemented by reference TRBV18 and TRBJ1-1, the full variable domain reads NAGVMQNPRHLVRRRGQEARLRCSPMKGHSHVYWYRQLPEEGLKFMVYLQKENIIDESGMPKERFSAEFPKEGPSILRIQQVVRGDSAAYFCASSPQGNTEAFFGQGTRLTVV.

CDR3 sequence reads: CASSEQSSNQPQHF. In nucleotides, the CDR3 is TGTGCCAGCAGTGAACAGAGTAGCAATCAGCCCCAGCATTTT. The chain joins TRBV2 to TRBJ1-5; D is ambiguous. CDR1 SNHLY and CDR2 FYNNEI come from the germline V gene. V was cut by 2 bases and J by 0 bases, with 5 bases left in between. This CDR3 region has 14 residues.

This chain links TRBV9 with TRBJ2-3, with TRBD2 as a possible D gene (6 bases). Trimming took 4 bases from V and 3 from J, leaving 18 bases between them. CDR3 length equals 16 residues. Germline CDR1 SGDLS, CDR2 YYNGEE. The DNA of the CDR3 is TGTGCCAGCAGCCCCAACCCTAGCGCAGGGACAGATACGCAGTATTTT. Translation gives CASSPNPSAGTDTQYF.

The chain joins TRBV7-2 to TRBJ2-2; TRBD1 might be the D (5 bases). V lost 7 bases, J lost 6 bases, and 18 bases lay in between. Germline CDR1 SGHTA, CDR2 FQGNSA. The CDR3 is made up of 15 amino acids. Written as DNA, the CDR3 is TGTGCCAGCAACCAGGGTCAGATATCGGCCGGGGAGCTGTTTTTT. This translates into CASNQGQISAGELFF.